The source of this T cell receptor (beta chain) is a study of beta chain features in type 1 diabetes. Overall study: Researchers looked at 85 million to 110 million sorted cells across all samples. Overall study findings and caveats: Insertion counts at VDJ junctions were lower in type 1 diabetes patients, who also showed more deletions there. In all four CD4+ subsets, TCRB CDR3 length was significantly, moderately reduced in type 1 diabetes.

Per the germline V gene, CDR1 is SNHLY and CDR2 is FYNNEI. The CDR3 covers 13 residues. Trimming cost V 8 bases and J 5 bases, with 10 bases left between them. A note on this clone: What it binds is unknown.

Investigators reverse transcribed all isolated RNA, so they sequenced expressed TCRB transcripts. Assay: immunoSEQ multiplex PCR; the TCRdb copy retains only in-frame clones and omits some. The table has about 150,000 clones, roughly 11% seen once. The receptor was isolated from a man between 18 and 29 years old in good health. The chain employs TRBV2 and TRBJ1-6; D remains ambiguous. The sample was central memory CD4+ T cells from blood. CDR3: CASSTVDNSPLHF. In DNA form, the CDR3 reads TGTGCCAGCTCGACGGTAGATAATTCACCCCTCCACTTT.